This TCR beta chain comes out of a study of control samples from healthy donors and cancer patients. The CDR3 totals 14 residues. Germline V gene lookup returns CDR1 GTSNPN and CDR2 SVGIG (reference sequence). Trimming stripped 5 bases from V and 0 bases from J, with 13 bases between. Assay used: immunoSEQ multiplex PCR; TCRdb lists only in-frame clones, some missing. The sample lists 60,000 to 100,000 clones; over 75% were seen once. The sequence derives from a man aged 45-60 years in good health. The specimen was blood. The gene calls are TRBV30 and TRBJ1-2, with a weak D call TRBD1 (6 bases). This chain's CDR3 is CAWSKDRPNYGYTF. The CDR3 nucleotides read TGTGCCTGGTCCAAAGACAGGCCTAACTATGGCTACACCTTC.